A single sample gave rise to the 13 T cell receptor beta chains below, sequenced in a study of cytomegalovirus exposure and HLA in healthy donors. Amplification used 60 Vbeta primers and 13 Jbeta primers. Measured with immunoSEQ multiplex PCR; TCRdb has only the in-frame clones, and not every one. In the table there are 310,000 or so clones, about 90% of which are singletons. Source material: PBMCs. The receptors were gathered from a young woman in good health and CMV-seronegative.

This sequence joins TRBV7-9 and TRBJ1-1; no reliable D call. Trimming took 1 base from V and 1 from J, leaving 7 bases between them. Germline V lookup: CDR1 SEHNR, CDR2 FQNEAQ (reference sequence). This CDR3 region has 14 residues. The CDR3 is CASSLGSGNTEAFF. Written as DNA, the CDR3 is TGTGCCAGCAGCTTAGGATCGGGGAACACTGAAGCTTTCTTT.

This chain uses TRBV9 with TRBJ1-4; the D is unclear. The length of the CDR3 is 16 residues. Trimming removed 4 bases from V and 7 bases from J, with 20 bases in between. CDR1 and CDR2 (germline): SGDLS, YYNGEE. The chain's CDR3 is CASSKKTHRLVEKLFF. The CDR3 region has the DNA TGTGCCAGCAGCAAAAAGACTCATAGACTCGTTGAAAAACTGTTTTTT.

The V and J genes are TRBV21-1 and TRBJ1-6; the table's D gene call, TRBD1, was not cross checked with the DNA. TRBV21-1 is a known pseudogene. This CDR3 contains 18 residues. In DNA form, the CDR3 reads TGTGCCAGCAGCACCAACCTTCGGGCAGGGGCGATTCATTCACCCCTCCACTTT. As protein: CASSTNLRAGAIHSPLHF.

The chain employs TRBV5-1 and TRBJ2-7; the match to TRBD1 covers 12 bases. Per germline, CDR1 SGHRS and CDR2 YFSETQ. The CDR3 has 20 residues. The J segment lost 3 bases and the V segment lost 4 bases, leaving 20 bases of the junction unmatched. The CDR3 here is CASSPRTGTGGYTPYYEQYF. The CDR3 region has the DNA TGCGCCAGCAGCCCCCGAACCGGGACAGGGGGCTACACACCCTACTACGAGCAGTACTTC.

The gene calls are TRBV5-4 and TRBJ1-2; a weak D match, TRBD1 (5 bases). Germline V gene data show CDR1 as SGHNT and CDR2 as YYREEE (reference sequence). The CDR3 is 14 residues long. V lost 0 bases and J 3 bases, leaving 9 bases between the germline ends. The CDR3 sequence is CASSLGIGDYGYTF. In DNA, the CDR3 is TGTGCCAGCAGCTTGGGGATAGGGGACTATGGCTACACCTTC. The full variable domain, completed using reference TRBV5-4 and TRBJ1-2, is ETGVTQSPTHLIKTRGQQVTLRCSSQSGHNTVSWYQQALGQGPQFIFQYYREEENGRGNFPPRFSGLQFPNYSSELNVNALELDDSALYLCASSLGIGDYGYTFGSGTRLTVV.

The count of this clone is one. J is TRBJ2-7 and V is TRBV5-1, with D possibly TRBD1 on 5 matching bases. The CDR3 spans 18 residues. V gave up 4 bases and J gave up 1 base, with 24 bases separating them. Germline-derived CDR1 and CDR2 are SGHRS and YFSETQ. The CDR3 nucleotides read TGCGCCAGCAGCCCAAGGGGCCCAGCAGGAACTATTTCCTACGAGCAGTACTTC. It specifies CASSPRGPAGTISYEQYF.

This chain links TRBV30 with TRBJ1-5; D is ambiguous. The CDR3 contains 13 residues. From germline, CDR1 is GTSNPN and CDR2 SVGIG (reference sequence). The ends were cut back, 0 bases at V and 5 bases at J, with 8 bases in the middle. The CDR3 sequence: CAWSVHFDQPQHF. The CDR3 nucleotides read TGTGCCTGGAGTGTACATTTCGATCAGCCCCAGCATTTT.

The V and J genes are TRBV2 and TRBJ2-1; D might be TRBD2 (6 bases). This CDR3 comprises 13 residues. V dropped 7 bases and J dropped 8 bases, with 15 bases sitting between them. Germline V CDR1 and CDR2: SNHLY, FYNNEI. CDR3 residues: CASNSGSRDEQFF. CDR3 DNA: TGTGCCAGCAATAGCGGTTCGAGGGATGAGCAGTTCTTC.

The chain carries TRBV5-5 and TRBJ1-5; D might be TRBD1 (5 bases). The V gene's germline CDR1 is SGHKS and CDR2 YYEKEE (reference sequence). This CDR3 region has 15 residues. The V end was cut by 4 bases, the J end by 3 bases, with 14 bases between. CDR3 nucleotide sequence: TGTGCCAGCAGCCCACAGCAGGGTTTCAATCAGCCCCAGCATTTT. Protein: CASSPQQGFNQPQHF. Complete variable domain (other parts from reference TRBV5-5 and TRBJ1-5): DAGVTQSPTHLIKTRGQQVTLRCSPISGHKSVSWYQQVLGQGPQFIFQYYEKEERGRGNFPDRFSARQFPNYSSELNVNALLLGDSALYLCASSPQQGFNQPQHFGDGTRLSIL.

The CDR3 loop reads CASSQDLMGQSYGYTF. The CDR3 coding sequence is TGCGCCAGCAGCCAAGATCTTATGGGGCAGAGTTATGGCTACACCTTC. The chain is built from TRBV4-1 and TRBJ1-2; possibly TRBD1 for D (5 bases). This CDR3 spans 16 amino acids. V was clipped by 0 bases and J by 5 bases, with 16 bases between them. The germline V gene has CDR1 MGHRA and CDR2 YSYEKL.

The chain has TRBV5-1 and TRBJ2-2; D uncertain. V was pared by 3 bases and J by 4 bases, with 13 bases between. The germline V gene has CDR1 SGHRS and CDR2 YFSETQ. This CDR3 has 15 residues. In DNA form, the CDR3 reads TGCGCCAGCAGCTGGGCCTCAAAGCCCACCGGGGAGCTGTTTTTT. This codes for CASSWASKPTGELFF.

The V and J genes are TRBV7-2 and TRBJ2-2; TRBD1 matches 7 bases. CDR3 size: 15 residues. J gave up 2 bases and V 3 bases, and 3 bases lay outside the gene matches. The V gene's germline CDR1 is SGHTA and CDR2 FQGNSA. The DNA for the CDR3 is TGTGCCAGCAGCTTGGGACAGATTAACACCGGGGAGCTGTTTTTT. Encoded protein: CASSLGQINTGELFF. The variable domain in full, with the rest retrieved from reference TRBV7-2 and TRBJ2-2, is GAGVSQSPSNKVTEKGKDVELRCDPISGHTALYWYRQSLGQGLEFLIYFQGNSAPDKSGLPSDRFSAERTGGSVSTLTIQRTQQEDSAVYLCASSLGQINTGELFFGEGSRLTVL.

The rearrangement joins TRBV5-4 to TRBJ2-2, with TRBD2 as a possible D gene (7 bases). Germline values: CDR1 SGHNT, CDR2 YYREEE (reference sequence). The CDR3 extends over 16 amino acids. V was trimmed by 6 bases and J by 1 base, leaving 16 bases between them. The CDR3 DNA sequence: TGTGCCAGCAATCCAGGAAGGGGGGGGAACACCGGGGAGCTGTTTTTT. This encodes CASNPGRGGNTGELFF.